This T cell receptor beta chain was retrieved from a study of blood T cell repertoires in COVID-19. Assay used: immunoSEQ multiplex PCR; TCRdb lists only in-frame clones, some missing. The profile shows 100,000 to 150,000 clones, 80% of them singletons. The clonotype originates from a man between 65 and 85 years old with acute or convalescent COVID-19. Source material: peripheral blood.

This CDR3 reads CASSALFRVEGTEAFF. CDR3 DNA: TGTGCCAGCAGCGCCCTATTTCGGGTAGAGGGCACTGAAGCTTTCTTT. The chain joins TRBV3-1 (or the pseudogene TRBV3-2) to TRBJ1-1; D ambiguous. The CDR3 extends over 16 amino acids. Trimming shortened V by 5 bases and J by 4 bases, and 20 bases separated the two germline ends. Germline CDR1 is LGHDT and CDR2 is YNNKEL (reference sequence).